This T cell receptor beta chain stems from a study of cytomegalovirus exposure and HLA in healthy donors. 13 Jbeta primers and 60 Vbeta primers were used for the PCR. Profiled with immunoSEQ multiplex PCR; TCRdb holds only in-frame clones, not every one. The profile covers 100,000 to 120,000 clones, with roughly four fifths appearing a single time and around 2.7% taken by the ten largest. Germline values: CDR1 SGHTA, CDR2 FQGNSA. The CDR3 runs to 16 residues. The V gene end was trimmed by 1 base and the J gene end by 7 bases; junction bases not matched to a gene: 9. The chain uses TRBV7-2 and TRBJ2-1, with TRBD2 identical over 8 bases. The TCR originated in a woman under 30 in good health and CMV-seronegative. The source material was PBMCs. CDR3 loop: CASSLGLRRGGNEQFF. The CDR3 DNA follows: TGTGCCAGCAGCTTAGGATTGAGACGGGGGGGGAATGAGCAGTTCTTC.